This T cell receptor beta chain was captured in a study of cytomegalovirus exposure and HLA in healthy donors. Study-wide points: Sequencing had likely introduced a cluster of highly shared sequence variants as an artifact. Presence/absence analyses assumed roughly uniform sequencing depth across donors, which may not hold.

In the case of this clone: The target antigen is unknown.

Donors were ostensibly healthy at sampling, although undocumented immune exposures were probable. PCR was performed using 60 Vbeta and 13 Jbeta primers. TCRdb's copy holds only in-frame clones and misses some; the assay was immunoSEQ multiplex PCR. The repertoire holds about 140,000 clones, with approximately 77% as singletons. The sequence was obtained from a woman in her forties in good health and CMV-seronegative. The sample comprised PBMCs.

CDR3 sequence reads: CSADPSTDTQYF. The CDR3 nucleotides are TGCAGCGCTGACCCATCAACAGATACGCAGTATTTT. The chain has TRBV29-1 and TRBJ2-3; D is undetermined. The V and J ends lost 7 bases and 3 bases respectively, with 11 bases between them. This CDR3 contains 12 residues. Germline V CDR1 and CDR2: SQVTM, ANQGSEA.